Below are 9 T cell receptor beta chains sequenced from a single sample in a study of early T cells in non-severe SARS-CoV-2 infection. TCRdb re-derived calls from the 5' RACE reads in MiXCR, one entry per CDR3 protein. Of 70,000 to 95,000 distinct CDR3 sequences listed, around 8.7% are singletons. The sequenced sample consisted of whole blood. These receptors were collected from an adult who was a healthcare worker with PCR-confirmed SARS-CoV-2 infection or an uninfected control (not recorded which).

This clonotype has ten or more counts. The CDR3, as DNA: TGCAGTGCCCTGAGTAGCGGGAGGAGTGAGCAGTTCTTC. Amino acid sequence: CSALSSGRSEQFF. V is TRBV20-1 and J is TRBJ2-1; 10 positions match TRBD2. Trimming at V came to 6 bases and at J to 9 bases, leaving 8 bases not matched to a gene. The CDR3 runs 13 residues. CDR1 DFQATT and CDR2 SNEGSKA come from the germline V gene (reference sequence).

The sample holds many counts of this clonotype. This chain joins TRBV18 and TRBJ2-7, with D possibly matching TRBD1 (7 bases). The V end was cut by 3 bases, the J end by 5 bases, with 11 bases between. Germline values: CDR1 KGHSH, CDR2 LQKENI. The CDR3 is 13 amino acids. DNA of the CDR3: TGTGCCAGCTCACCGGAGGGGGCGAACGAGCAGTACTTC. It is translated as CASSPEGANEQYF.

This clonotype was seen many times. The rearrangement joins TRBV29-1 to TRBJ2-7; D tentatively fits TRBD1 or TRBD2 (6 bases each). Trimming left V 6 bases short and J 6 bases short, with 9 bases between. Germline V gives CDR1 SQVTM, CDR2 ANQGSEA. The length of the CDR3 is 10 residues. The CDR3, as DNA: TGCAGCGTGAGGGGGGTCGAGCAGTACTTC. The encoded protein is CSVRGVEQYF.

This clonotype was counted at least ten times. The rearrangement links TRBV20-1 to TRBJ2-5; D ambiguous. Between the trimmed V and J ends, which lost 5 bases and 4 bases, there was a span of 11 bases. The CDR3 covers 12 residues. The germline gives CDR1 DFQATT, CDR2 SNEGSKA (reference sequence). The CDR3 loop reads CSAGKLIETQYF. CDR3 DNA: TGCAGTGCTGGCAAACTAATAGAGACCCAGTACTTC.

This clonotype was counted many times. The chain carries TRBV7-9 and TRBJ2-7; D might be TRBD2 (7 bases). Deletions cut 5 bases from V and 0 bases from J, with 17 bases between. CDR1 is SEHNR, CDR2 FQNEAQ, per germline (reference sequence). The CDR3 covers 16 residues. CDR3 DNA: TGTGCCAGCAGCCACGGGGGGCGCCTTAGCTCCTACGAGCAGTACTTC. Its translation is CASSHGGRLSSYEQYF. Full variable domain (remainder filled in from reference TRBV7-9 and TRBJ2-7): DTGVSQNPRHKITKRGQNVTFRCDPISEHNRLYWYRQTLGQGPEFLTYFQNEAQLEKSRLLSDRFSAERPKGSFSTLEIQRTEQGDSAMYLCASSHGGRLSSYEQYFGPGTRLTVT.

This chain links TRBV6-1 with TRBJ2-7; no clear D gene. The CDR3 covers 14 residues. Germline V gene data show CDR1 as MNHNS and CDR2 as SASEGT. The V and J ends lost 2 bases and 6 bases respectively, with 14 bases between them. CDR3 protein: CASSEQPYSGEQYF. The CDR3 DNA follows: TGTGCCAGCAGTGAACAACCGTACTCGGGCGAGCAGTACTTC.

This clonotype was seen repeatedly, ten times or more. This chain connects TRBV3-1 to TRBJ2-7; 9 nucleotides line up with TRBD1. Trimming cost V 4 bases and J 5 bases; bases outside gene matches: 3. Germline V gene data show CDR1 as LGHDT and CDR2 as YNNKEL (reference sequence). CDR3 length equals 13 residues. This CDR3 is CASSRQGVDEQYF. In nucleotides, the CDR3 is TGTGCCAGCAGCCGACAGGGGGTAGACGAGCAGTACTTC.

The CDR3 reads CASSLATPTYNEQFF. In nucleotides, the CDR3 is TGTGCCAGCAGTTTGGCAACCCCGACCTACAATGAGCAGTTCTTC. This sequence joins TRBV6-2 or TRBV6-3 and TRBJ2-1; D unresolved. Germline-derived CDR1 and CDR2 are MNHEY and SVGEGT. The CDR3 contains 15 residues. V was clipped by 4 bases and J by 2 bases, with 12 bases between them.

This chain joins TRBV27 and TRBJ2-7; TRBD2 aligns across 7 bases. Germline V lookup: CDR1 MNHEY, CDR2 SMNVEV (reference sequence). The trim removed 2 bases at V and 6 bases at J, leaving 7 bases unmatched. The CDR3 sequence is 14 residues long. DNA for the CDR3: TGTGCCAGCAGTTTAGCAGCGGGGCGCGGCGAGCAGTACTTC. Translating it yields CASSLAAGRGEQYF.